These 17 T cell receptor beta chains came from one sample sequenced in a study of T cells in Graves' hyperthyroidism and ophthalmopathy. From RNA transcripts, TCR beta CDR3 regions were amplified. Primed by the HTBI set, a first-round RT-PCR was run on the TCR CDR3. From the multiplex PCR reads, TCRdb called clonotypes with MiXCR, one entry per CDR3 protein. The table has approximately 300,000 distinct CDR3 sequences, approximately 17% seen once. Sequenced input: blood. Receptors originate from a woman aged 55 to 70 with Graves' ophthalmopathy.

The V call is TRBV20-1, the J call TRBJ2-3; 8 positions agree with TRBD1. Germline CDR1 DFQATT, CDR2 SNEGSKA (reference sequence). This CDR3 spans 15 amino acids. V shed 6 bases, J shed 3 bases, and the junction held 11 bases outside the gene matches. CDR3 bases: TGCAGTGCCAACCCTTCGACAGGGGAGACAGATACGCAGTATTTT. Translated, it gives CSANPSTGETDTQYF.

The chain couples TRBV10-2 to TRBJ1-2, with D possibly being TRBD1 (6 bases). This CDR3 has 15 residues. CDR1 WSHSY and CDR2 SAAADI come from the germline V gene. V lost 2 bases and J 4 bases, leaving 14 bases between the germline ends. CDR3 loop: CASSEVQGRPYGYTF. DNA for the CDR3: TGCGCCAGCAGTGAGGTCCAGGGGAGACCCTATGGCTACACCTTC.

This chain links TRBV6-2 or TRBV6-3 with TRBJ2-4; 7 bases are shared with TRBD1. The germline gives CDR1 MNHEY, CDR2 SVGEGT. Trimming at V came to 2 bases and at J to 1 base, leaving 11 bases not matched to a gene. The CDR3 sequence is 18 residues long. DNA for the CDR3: TGTGCCAGCAGTTACACCCGTGACGAGACAGGGGCCAAAAACATTCAGTACTTC. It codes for CASSYTRDETGAKNIQYF.

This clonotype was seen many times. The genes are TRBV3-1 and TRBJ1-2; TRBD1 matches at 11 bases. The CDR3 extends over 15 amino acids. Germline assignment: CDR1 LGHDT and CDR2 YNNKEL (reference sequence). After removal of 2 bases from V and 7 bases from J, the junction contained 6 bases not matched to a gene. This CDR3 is CASSQLKDRGLGYTF. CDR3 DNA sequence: TGTGCCAGCAGCCAACTAAAGGACAGGGGGCTTGGCTACACCTTC.

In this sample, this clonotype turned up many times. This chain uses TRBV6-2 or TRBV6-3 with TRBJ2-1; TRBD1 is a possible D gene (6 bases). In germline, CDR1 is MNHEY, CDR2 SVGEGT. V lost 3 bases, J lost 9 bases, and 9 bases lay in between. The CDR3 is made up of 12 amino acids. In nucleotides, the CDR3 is TGTGCCAGCAGTTATTACAGGGTTGAGCAGTTCTTC. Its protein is CASSYYRVEQFF.

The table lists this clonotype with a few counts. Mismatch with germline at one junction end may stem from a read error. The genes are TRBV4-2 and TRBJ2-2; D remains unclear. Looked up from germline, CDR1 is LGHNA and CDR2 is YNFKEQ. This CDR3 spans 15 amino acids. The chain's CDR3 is CASGQIRPGTGELFF. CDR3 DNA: TGTGCCAGCGGCCAAATACGCCCCGGGACCGGGGAGCTGTTTTTT.

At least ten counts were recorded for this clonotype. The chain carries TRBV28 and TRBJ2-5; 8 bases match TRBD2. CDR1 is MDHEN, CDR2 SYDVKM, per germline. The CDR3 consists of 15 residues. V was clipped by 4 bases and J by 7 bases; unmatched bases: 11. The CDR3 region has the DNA TGTGCCAGCAGTTCGGGGGGGTGGGCCCTGGGGACCCAGTACTTC. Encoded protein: CASSSGGWALGTQYF.

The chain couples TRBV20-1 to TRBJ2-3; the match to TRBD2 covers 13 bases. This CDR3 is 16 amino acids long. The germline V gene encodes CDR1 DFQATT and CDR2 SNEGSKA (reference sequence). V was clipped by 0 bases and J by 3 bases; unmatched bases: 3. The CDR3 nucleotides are TGCAGTGCTAGAGATGAGGGACTAGCGGGGACAGATACGCAGTATTTT. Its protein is CSARDEGLAGTDTQYF.

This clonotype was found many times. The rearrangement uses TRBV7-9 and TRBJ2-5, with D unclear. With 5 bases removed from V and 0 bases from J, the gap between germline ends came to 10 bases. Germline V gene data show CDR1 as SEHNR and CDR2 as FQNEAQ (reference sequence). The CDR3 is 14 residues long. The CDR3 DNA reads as TGTGCCAGCAGCCCCGGGCAGTACCAAGAGACCCAGTACTTC. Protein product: CASSPGQYQETQYF.

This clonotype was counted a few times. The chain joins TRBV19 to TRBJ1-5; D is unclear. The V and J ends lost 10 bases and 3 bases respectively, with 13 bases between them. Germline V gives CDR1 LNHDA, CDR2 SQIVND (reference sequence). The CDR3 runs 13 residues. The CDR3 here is CATQWGNNQPQHF. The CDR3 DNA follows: TGTGCCACCCAGTGGGGTAACAATCAGCCCCAGCATTTT.

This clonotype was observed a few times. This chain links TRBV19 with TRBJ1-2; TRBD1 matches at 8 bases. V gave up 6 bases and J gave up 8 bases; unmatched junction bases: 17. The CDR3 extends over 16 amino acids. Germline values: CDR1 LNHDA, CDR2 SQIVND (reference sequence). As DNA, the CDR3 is TGTGCCAGTAGCCGTTCCCCCGGACAGGGCTTTCGGGGCTACACCTTC. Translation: CASSRSPGQGFRGYTF.

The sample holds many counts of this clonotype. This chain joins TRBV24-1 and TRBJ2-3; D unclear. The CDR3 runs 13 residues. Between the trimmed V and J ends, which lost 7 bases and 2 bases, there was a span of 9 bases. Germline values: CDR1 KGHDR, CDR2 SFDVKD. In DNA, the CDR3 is TGTGCCACCAGGACGGATAACACAGATACGCAGTATTTT. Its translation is CATRTDNTDTQYF.

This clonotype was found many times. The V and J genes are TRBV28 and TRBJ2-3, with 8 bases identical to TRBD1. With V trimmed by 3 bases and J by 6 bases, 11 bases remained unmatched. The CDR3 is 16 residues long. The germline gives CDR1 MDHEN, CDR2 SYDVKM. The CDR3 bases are TGTGCCAGCAGTTTGGCAGGGGGCGCGACGGGGGATACGCAGTATTTT. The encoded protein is CASSLAGGATGDTQYF. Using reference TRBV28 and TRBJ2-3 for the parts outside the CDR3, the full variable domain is DVKVTQSSRYLVKRTGEKVFLECVQDMDHENMFWYRQDPGLGLRLIYFSYDVKMKEKGDIPEGYSVSREKKERFSLILESASTNQTSMYLCASSLAGGATGDTQYFGPGTRLTVL.

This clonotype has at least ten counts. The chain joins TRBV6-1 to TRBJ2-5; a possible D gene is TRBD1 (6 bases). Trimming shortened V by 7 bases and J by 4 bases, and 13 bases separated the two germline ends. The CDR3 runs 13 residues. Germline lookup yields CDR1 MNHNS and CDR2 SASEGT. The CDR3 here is CASTSTGRETQYF. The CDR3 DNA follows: TGTGCCAGCACTTCGACAGGTCGAGAGACCCAGTACTTC.

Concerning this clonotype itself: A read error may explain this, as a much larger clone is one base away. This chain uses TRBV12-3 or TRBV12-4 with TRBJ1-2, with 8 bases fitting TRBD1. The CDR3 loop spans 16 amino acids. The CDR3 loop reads CAGSFLPRTGIVGYTF. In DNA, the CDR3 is TGTGCCGGCAGTTTCCTGCCACGGACAGGGATTGTTGGCTACACCTTC.

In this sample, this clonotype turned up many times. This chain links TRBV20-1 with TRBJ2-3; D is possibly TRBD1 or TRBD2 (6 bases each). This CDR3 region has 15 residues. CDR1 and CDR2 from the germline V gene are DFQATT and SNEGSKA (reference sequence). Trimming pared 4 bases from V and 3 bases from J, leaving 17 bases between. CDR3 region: CSATPPGGGTDTQYF. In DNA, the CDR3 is TGCAGTGCTACCCCTCCCGGGGGCGGTACAGATACGCAGTATTTT.

The CDR3 reads CASRTRSTSGTTPNTGELFF. The CDR3 DNA sequence: TGTGCCAGCAGAACCCGGTCGACTAGCGGGACCACCCCGAACACCGGGGAGCTGTTTTTT. The chain is built from TRBV27 and TRBJ2-2, with 11 bases that match TRBD2. This CDR3 is built from 20 residues. V was pared by 6 bases and J by 0 bases, with 15 bases of the junction left unmatched. Per germline, CDR1 MNHEY and CDR2 SMNVEV (reference sequence).